This TCR beta chain was captured in a study of CD4 T cells in relation to SARS-CoV-2 and coronaviruses. Sorted naive or memory CD4+ cells met CEF peptides for roughly ten days. The ends were cut back, 2 bases at V and 4 bases at J, with 9 bases in the middle. CDR3 size: 14 residues. Germline V gene lookup returns CDR1 KGHSH and CDR2 LQKENI. Profiling relied on immunoSEQ multiplex PCR, and the TCRdb table lists in-frame clones only, not all of them. The sample includes 35,000 to 45,000 clones, roughly 80% seen only once; the top ten take 6% to 8.5%. Concerning this clone: Its antigen remains unknown.

The chain couples TRBV18 to TRBJ1-3; D is ambiguous. Sample: naive CD4+ T cells from PBMCs, cultured in vitro. The sample's subset: naive CD4+ T cells isolated by negative enrichment. This receptor was taken from an adult with COVID-19. CDR3 region: CASSPGPEGNTIYF. The CDR3, as DNA: TGTGCCAGCTCACCAGGGCCCGAAGGAAACACCATATATTTT.